A selection of T cell receptor beta chains follows, all from one sample in a study of OX40 agonist ivuxolimab in advanced cancers. Generated by immunoSEQ multiplex PCR, the TCRdb table keeps only in-frame clones and is missing some. Of under 100,000 clones listed, 81% were seen once; the top ten hold about 4.6%. The sequencing here drew on CD4+ or CD8+ T cells sorted from blood, taken in a trial of the OX40 agonist ivuxolimab. Receptors were obtained from an adult with an advanced solid tumor such as melanoma, head and neck, liver or kidney cancer. CDR3s leave out the opening cysteine and the closing phenylalanine or tryptophan. Each record gives: CDR3 protein, V gene, clone size. A clone size is listed for some rows: how often the clone was seen (once, few, many), or a class if it is expanded.

ASSLVQGYSNQPQH | TRBV28 | few
ASSLISGSSSGANVLT | TRBV5-1 | NA
ASSLEGGGPYNEQF | TRBV5-1 | NA
ASSPDREKSYT | TRBV2 | once
SVEGTALRETQY | TRBV29-1 | NA
SVAEDNTGELF | TRBV29-1 | once
ASSPPGTVYEQY | TRBV18 | NA
ASSYESSGANVLT | TRBV6-5 | few
ASSARTTNTDTQY | TRBV19 | NA
ASSSGLAGDPNNGEQF | TRBV27 | NA
AWYVEGGYGYT | TRBV30 | many
ASSGRDSSYEQY | TRBV7-2 | NA
ASRVGGPSYEQY | TRBV7-2 | NA
ASSIAGQVANEKLF | TRBV19 | NA
ASSELVTGGGGNQPQH | TRBV6-1 | NA
ASRLDSELNSPLH | TRBV6-5 | NA
ASSFDRVSYNEQF | TRBV19 | many
ASSLTVGASTDTQY | TRBV7-3 | few
ASSLGNLAGGPNEQF | TRBV5-4 | once
AWTGGNSGRETQY | TRBV30 | NA
ASSPGRLYGYT | TRBV13 | NA
ASSLSTANTEAF | TRBV4-2 | NA
ASSSTQPQH | TRBV6-1 | NA
ATSRDGRGSEQY | TRBV15 | NA
AISESLGGQGAGGYT | TRBV10-3 | few
ASSPNGNTQY | TRBV10-1 | NA
ASRLGQTTDTQY | TRBV2 | NA
ASSEISGNTEAF | TRBV6-1 | few
ASSFGGRSGELF | TRBV5-1 | NA
ASSQGGQLSYEQY | TRBV4-1 | NA
ASRQEVNTEAF | TRBV5-1 | NA
ASSSTGKPYEQY | TRBV5-1 | NA
ASSTDSYGYT | TRBV6-1 | NA
ASSLSGTGIYEQY | TRBV27 | NA
ASSPRPWTSGRDNEQF | TRBV13 | NA
ASSVADLGTGELF | TRBV9 | NA
SVEDPIAGGPRTDTQY | TRBV29-1 | NA
ASSAGQVYNEQF | TRBV27 | few
ASSLSHQPNEKLF | TRBV7-2 | NA
ASRMGVWGGNTEAF | TRBV5-1 | once
ASSLVRGASYEQY | TRBV5-5 | NA
ASSLGTGVNYEQY | TRBV7-2 | NA